These 10 T cell receptor beta chains were all obtained from the same sample, sequenced in a study of OX40 agonist ivuxolimab in advanced cancers. Libraries were made using the immunoSEQ multiplex PCR assay. Held by TCRdb, this immuneACCESS table contains in-frame sequences only and omits some clones. Under half of the omission traces to an unresolved V gene where checked; the cause of the rest is unknown. This sample gives 70,000 or so clones in total; more than 80% of them show up just once. Of the sample, around 1% falls within the top ten clones. Sequencing used CD4+ or CD8+ T cells sorted from blood, obtained in a trial of the OX40 agonist ivuxolimab. Every receptor here comes from an adult with an advanced solid tumor such as melanoma, head and neck, liver or kidney cancer.

The rearrangement links TRBV28 to TRBJ1-1; 9 bases are shared with TRBD1. Trimming took 5 bases from V and 7 from J; bases not matched to a gene: 14. The germline CDR1 and CDR2 sequences are MDHEN and SYDVKM. This CDR3 is 16 amino acids long. The CDR3: CASSPYQTGGDSEAFF. CDR3 DNA sequence: TGTGCCAGCAGTCCCTACCAGACAGGGGGGGATAGTGAAGCTTTCTTT. The variable domain in full, with the rest retrieved from reference TRBV28 and TRBJ1-1, is DVKVTQSSRYLVKRTGEKVFLECVQDMDHENMFWYRQDPGLGLRLIYFSYDVKMKEKGDIPEGYSVSREKKERFSLILESASTNQTSMYLCASSPYQTGGDSEAFFGQGTRLTVV.

This chain links TRBV10-3 with TRBJ2-1; TRBD2 aligns across 10 bases. The V and J ends lost 4 bases and 8 bases, in that order; junction bases with no gene match: 5. This CDR3 has 14 residues. Germline V gene lookup returns CDR1 ENHRY and CDR2 SYGVKD. DNA of the CDR3: TGTGCCATCAGTGTCGGGACTAGCGCTTATGAGCAGTTCTTC. Its protein product is CAISVGTSAYEQFF.

The V gene is TRBV7-9, the J gene TRBJ2-1; D may match TRBD1 or TRBD2 (5 bases each). The V gene lost 3 bases and the J gene lost 9 bases, with 9 bases spanning the gap. Looked up from germline, CDR1 is SEHNR and CDR2 is FQNEAQ (reference sequence). CDR3 length equals 12 residues. The CDR3 coding sequence is TGTGCCAGCAGCTTGGTCGGGACTGAGCAGTTCTTC. The encoded protein is CASSLVGTEQFF.

V and J are TRBV5-1 and TRBJ1-4; 7 bases map to TRBD1. The J segment lost 3 bases and the V segment lost 7 bases, leaving 6 bases of the junction unmatched. This CDR3 is 14 amino acids long. Looked up from germline, CDR1 is SGHRS and CDR2 is YFSETQ. This chain's CDR3 is CASCNRGANEKLFF. The CDR3 DNA sequence: TGCGCCAGCTGTAACAGGGGCGCTAATGAAAAACTGTTTTTT.

The CDR3 reads CATSRGGLVGDVWQFF. Here the CDR3 DNA reads TGTGCCACCAGCAGAGGGGGACTAGTGGGTGATGTATGGCAGTTCTTC. The chain combines TRBV15 with TRBJ2-1; TRBD2 agrees at 8 bases. After removal of 1 base from V and 12 bases from J, the junction contained 14 bases not matched to a gene. The CDR3 sequence is 16 residues long. Germline V gene lookup returns CDR1 LNHNV and CDR2 YYDKDF (reference sequence).

V usage is TRBV4-1 and J usage is TRBJ1-5; perhaps TRBD1 as D (5 bases). Germline V CDR1 and CDR2: MGHRA, YSYEKL. The CDR3 totals 18 residues. Between the trimmed V and J ends, which lost 0 bases and 0 bases, there was a span of 15 bases. The CDR3 protein is CASSQDGGAAYSNQPQHF. CDR3 nucleotide sequence: TGCGCCAGCAGCCAAGATGGCGGGGCGGCCTATAGCAATCAGCCCCAGCATTTT.

This CDR3 is CASSRSKLAGGTTTDTQYF. In DNA form, the CDR3 reads TGCGCCAGCAGCCGATCCAAACTAGCGGGGGGAACAACCACAGATACGCAGTATTTT. The V gene is TRBV5-1, the J gene TRBJ2-3; 12 bases map to TRBD2. The germline V gene has CDR1 SGHRS and CDR2 YFSETQ. With V trimmed by 4 bases and J by 2 bases, 14 bases remained unmatched. The CDR3 length is 19 residues.

The chain recombines TRBV7-3 with TRBJ2-1; 11 bases fit TRBD2. The CDR3 covers 16 residues. Germline loops: CDR1 SGHTA, CDR2 FQGTGA. The J segment lost 3 bases and the V segment lost 2 bases, leaving 3 bases of the junction unmatched. The DNA for the CDR3 is TGTGCCAGCAGCTTAGAGGGGACTAGCGGCTACAATGAGCAGTTCTTC. Amino acids: CASSLEGTSGYNEQFF. Looking up the rest from reference TRBV7-3 and TRBJ2-1 gives the full variable domain: GAGVSQTPSNKVTEKGKYVELRCDPISGHTALYWYRQSLGQGPEFLIYFQGTGAADDSGLPNDRFFAVRPEGSVSTLKIQRTERGDSAVYLCASSLEGTSGYNEQFFGPGTRLTVL.

The rearrangement links TRBV6-6 to TRBJ2-1; TRBD1 aligns across 10 bases. With V trimmed by 6 bases and J by 8 bases, 10 bases remained unmatched. Germline V gene data show CDR1 as MNHNY and CDR2 as SVGAGI (reference sequence). The CDR3 covers 15 residues. The CDR3 nucleotides are TGTGCCAGCAGATTTCCCGGGACAGGGGCATATGAGCAGTTCTTC. Encoded protein: CASRFPGTGAYEQFF.

V gene TRBV5-1 combines with J gene TRBJ2-1; the D gene is possibly TRBD1 (5 bases). CDR3 size: 12 residues. V lost 4 bases and J 4 bases, leaving 6 bases between the germline ends. Per germline, CDR1 SGHRS and CDR2 YFSETQ. This chain's CDR3 is CASSQGYNEQFF. The CDR3 DNA is TGCGCCAGCAGCCAGGGATACAATGAGCAGTTCTTC. Full variable domain (outside the CDR3, taken from reference TRBV5-1 and TRBJ2-1): KAGVTQTPRYLIKTRGQQVTLSCSPISGHRSVSWYQQTPGQGLQFLFEYFSETQRNKGNFPGRFSGRQFSNSRSEMNVSTLELGDSALYLCASSQGYNEQFFGPGTRLTVL.